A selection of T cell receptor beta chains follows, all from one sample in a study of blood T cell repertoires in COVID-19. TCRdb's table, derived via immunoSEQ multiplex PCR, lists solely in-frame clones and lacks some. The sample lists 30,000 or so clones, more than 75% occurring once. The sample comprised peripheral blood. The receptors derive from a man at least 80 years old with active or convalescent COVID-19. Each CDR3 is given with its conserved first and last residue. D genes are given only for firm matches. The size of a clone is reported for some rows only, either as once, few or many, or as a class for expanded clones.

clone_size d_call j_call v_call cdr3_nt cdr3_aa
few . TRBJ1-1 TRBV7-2 TGTGCCAGCAGCTATCTTCGGGGGGGATATGCTTTCTTT CASSYLRGGYAFF
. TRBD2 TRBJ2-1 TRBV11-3 TGTGCCAGCAGCTTAGATAGGGGGCTAGCGGGAGGAAGCTCCTACAATGAGCAGTTCTTC CASSLDRGLAGGSSYNEQFF
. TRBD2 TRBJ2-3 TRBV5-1 TGCGCCAGCAGCCCCGCTGGACTAGCGGGAGTAGATACGCAGTATTTT CASSPAGLAGVDTQYF
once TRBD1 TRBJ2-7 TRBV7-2 TGTGCCAGCAGCTTCGTTGGGTCAGGGGGAAAGGAGCAGTACTTC CASSFVGSGGKEQYF
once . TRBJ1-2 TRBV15 TGTGCCACCAGCCCCGGACAGCTCTATGGCTACACCTTC CATSPGQLYGYTF
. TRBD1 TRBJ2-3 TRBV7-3 TGTGCCAGCAGCTTACTCCCGGGACAGGGGACAGATACGCAGTATTTT CASSLLPGQGTDTQYF
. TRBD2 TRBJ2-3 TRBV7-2 TGTGCCAGCAGCGCGAGCGGGAGGATCAGAGATACGCAGTATTTT CASSASGRIRDTQYF
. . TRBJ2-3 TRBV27 TGTGCCAGCAGTCCAAAGGGGGGGGCAGATACGCAGTATTTT CASSPKGGADTQYF
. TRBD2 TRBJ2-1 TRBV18 TGTGCCAGCTCACTCCGTCCTACTAGCGGCAATGCTTTGAATGAGCAGTTCTTC CASSLRPTSGNALNEQFF
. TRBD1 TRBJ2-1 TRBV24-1 TGTGCCACCAGTGATACCGGGACAGGGGCCGCCCGTCAGGAGCAGTTCTTC CATSDTGTGAARQEQFF
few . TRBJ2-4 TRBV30 TGTGCCTGGAGTGTAAGGGGGTCGGCCAAAAACATTCAGTACTTC CAWSVRGSAKNIQYF
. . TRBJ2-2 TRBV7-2 TGTGCCAGCAGCTTAGGGGGTCAGGGAAACACCGGGGAGCTGTTTTTT CASSLGGQGNTGELFF
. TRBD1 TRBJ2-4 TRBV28 TGTGCCAGCAGTTTACCTGACAGGGGTGACATTCAGTACTTC CASSLPDRGDIQYF
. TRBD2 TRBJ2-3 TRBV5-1 TGCGCCAGCAGCTCCCGGGTAGCGGGGGGCACAGATACGCAGTATTTT CASSSRVAGGTDTQYF
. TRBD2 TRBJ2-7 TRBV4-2 TGTGCCAGCAGCCAAGTCTCTAGGGAGCGGGAGTGGTACGAGCAGTACTTC CASSQVSREREWYEQYF
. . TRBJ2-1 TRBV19 TGTGCCAGTAGTGAGTGGGAGGTGGTTGATGAGCAGTTCTTC CASSEWEVVDEQFF
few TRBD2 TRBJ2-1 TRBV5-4 TGTGCCAGCAGCTTGGGTGGGCTAGCGGGAGGCCACAATGAGCAGTTCTTC CASSLGGLAGGHNEQFF
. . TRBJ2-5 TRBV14 TGTGCCAGCAGCCAAGATAAATTTGACTTGAGTGAAGAGACCCAGTACTTC CASSQDKFDLSEETQYF
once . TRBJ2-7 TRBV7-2 TGTGCCAGCGCCAAGGCAGGGTCAGTCTACGAGCAGTACTTC CASAKAGSVYEQYF
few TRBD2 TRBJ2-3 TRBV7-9 TGTGCCAGCAGCTCTGCGGGAGGCCCCACAGATACGCAGTATTTT CASSSAGGPTDTQYF
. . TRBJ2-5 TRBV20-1 TGCAGTGCAAGTGGACTTTACCAAGAGACCCAGTACTTC CSASGLYQETQYF
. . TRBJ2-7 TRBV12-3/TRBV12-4 TGTGCCAGCAGTTTAGAGGGGTACGAGCAGTACTTC CASSLEGYEQYF
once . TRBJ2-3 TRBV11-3 TGTGCCAGCAGCTTCTCCGACACCGCTAGCACAGATACGCAGTATTTT CASSFSDTASTDTQYF
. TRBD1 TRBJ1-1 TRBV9 TGTGCCAGCAGCGTAGCCCATACAGGGGGTCGAACTGAAGCTTTCTTT CASSVAHTGGRTEAFF